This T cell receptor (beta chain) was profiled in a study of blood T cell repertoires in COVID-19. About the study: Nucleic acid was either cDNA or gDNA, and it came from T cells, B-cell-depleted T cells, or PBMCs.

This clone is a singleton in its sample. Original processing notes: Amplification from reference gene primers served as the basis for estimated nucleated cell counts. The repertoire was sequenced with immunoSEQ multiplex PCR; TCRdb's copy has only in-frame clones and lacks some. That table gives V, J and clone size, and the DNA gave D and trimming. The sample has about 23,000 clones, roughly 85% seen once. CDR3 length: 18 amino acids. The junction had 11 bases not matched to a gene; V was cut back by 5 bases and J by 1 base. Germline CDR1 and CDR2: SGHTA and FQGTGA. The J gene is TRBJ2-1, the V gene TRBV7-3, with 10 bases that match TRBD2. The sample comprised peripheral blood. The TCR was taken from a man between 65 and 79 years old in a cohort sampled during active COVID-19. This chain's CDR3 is CASSPWSSGSYSYNEQFF. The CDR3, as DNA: TGTGCCAGCAGCCCATGGTCTAGCGGGAGCTATTCCTACAATGAGCAGTTCTTC.